A single sample is the source of the 20 T cell receptor beta chains below, sequenced in a study of spatial heterogeneity in lung cancer. TCRdb called the 5' RACE reads again in MiXCR, with one record for every CDR3 protein. The table has more than 6,500 distinct CDR3 sequences, about 8.6% seen once. Time point defined: sample taken at primary tumor resection. Sequencing was performed on PBMCs, taken at surgery. These receptors were obtained from a male donor with early-stage non-small cell lung cancer.

This clonotype is medium-sized (0.01 to 0.1%) within its sample. The V call is TRBV20-1, the J call TRBJ2-1; perhaps D is TRBD1 or TRBD2 (5 bases each). V was shortened by 5 bases and J by 4 bases, with 27 bases between the two germline ends. Germline V gene data show CDR1 as DFQATT and CDR2 as SNEGSKA (reference sequence). The CDR3 has 18 amino acids. In nucleotides, the CDR3 is TGCAGTGCTGATGCCCCGAGAGGGGCGGTACGATATTACAATGAGCAGTTCTTC. It encodes CSADAPRGAVRYYNEQFF.

Comment on this clonotype: Compared with germline, one end of the junction differs, possibly owing to a read error. The chain employs TRBV5-1 and TRBJ2-1; a weak D match, TRBD2 (6 bases). The CDR3 has 18 residues. Germline V gene sequence: CDR1 SGHRS, CDR2 YFSETQ. The CDR3 coding sequence is TGCGCCAGCAACTTGGCCTTAGCGGTCCAGCACTCCTACAATGAGCAGTTCTTC. It is translated as CASNLALAVQHSYNEQFF.

This clonotype was seen many times. The chain uses TRBV6-1 and TRBJ1-2, with D perhaps matching TRBD1 (5 bases). This CDR3 has 14 amino acids. The V end was cut by 4 bases, the J end by 4 bases, with 13 bases between. Germline V CDR1 and CDR2: MNHNS, SASEGT. The CDR3 DNA is TGTGCCAGCAGTGGCAGGGAAAATAGCTATGGCTACACCTTC. Its protein is CASSGRENSYGYTF.

Judged by abundance, this clonotype is medium-sized. This chain connects TRBV20-1 to TRBJ1-6; possibly TRBD1 for D (5 bases). The CDR3 runs 14 residues. V was pared by 1 base and J by 7 bases, with 11 bases between. Germline CDR1 reads DFQATT; CDR2 reads SNEGSKA (reference sequence). CDR3 in amino acids: CSARGGSGNSPLHF. CDR3 bases: TGCAGTGCTAGAGGAGGGTCAGGGAATTCACCCCTCCACTTT.

This clonotype was picked up many times. This chain links TRBV5-1 with TRBJ2-3; possibly TRBD1 or TRBD2 for D (5 bases each). The ends were cut back, 5 bases at V and 6 bases at J, with 10 bases in the middle. Germline CDR1 reads SGHRS; CDR2 reads YFSETQ. The CDR3 is made up of 12 amino acids. The CDR3 spells CASRLGVDTQYF. The CDR3 DNA reads as TGCGCCAGCAGACTGGGGGTGGATACGCAGTATTTT.

This clonotype appeared many times. This rearrangement joins TRBV28 to TRBJ1-2, with D unresolved. The CDR3 runs to 15 residues. The germline gives CDR1 MDHEN, CDR2 SYDVKM. Trimming removed 5 bases at V and 0 bases at J, with 13 bases between. As DNA, the CDR3 is TGTGCCAGCAGTCTCAGACACCTAGCTAACTATGGCTACACCTTC. It codes for CASSLRHLANYGYTF.

This clonotype occurred many times. CDR3 residues: CASSSAGAGADTQYF. The CDR3 bases are TGTGCCAGCAGCTCGGCGGGAGCAGGGGCAGATACGCAGTATTTT. This chain links TRBV7-3 with TRBJ2-3; D might be TRBD2 (7 bases). Trimming cost V 4 bases and J 4 bases, with 15 bases left between them. Germline CDR1 is SGHTA and CDR2 is FQGTGA. There are 15 residues in the CDR3.

This clonotype showed up many times. The J gene is TRBJ2-7, the V gene TRBV27, with TRBD1 as a possible D gene (5 bases). Between the trimmed V and J ends, which lost 2 bases and 2 bases, there was a span of 13 bases. This CDR3 contains 15 residues. Germline V gene sequence: CDR1 MNHEY, CDR2 SMNVEV (reference sequence). CDR3: CASSLRIQGPYEQYF. In DNA, the CDR3 is TGTGCCAGCAGTTTACGGATCCAGGGCCCCTACGAGCAGTACTTC.

This clonotype has ten or more counts. The rearrangement links TRBV5-1 to TRBJ2-5; 9 bases agree with TRBD2. The junction had 15 bases not matched to a gene; V was cut back by 4 bases and J by 5 bases. The V gene's germline CDR1 is SGHRS and CDR2 YFSETQ. This CDR3 comprises 17 residues. CDR3 nucleotides: TGCGCCAGCAGCCTCTTCGGAGGTAGCGGGAGCAGGGAGACCCAGTACTTC. Its protein product is CASSLFGGSGSRETQYF.

This clonotype appeared many times. The chain uses TRBV7-2 and TRBJ2-7; D tentatively fits TRBD1 or TRBD2 (5 bases each). CDR3 length: 14 amino acids. Germline assignment: CDR1 SGHTA and CDR2 FQGNSA. Trimming stripped 4 bases from V and 3 bases from J, with 13 bases between. In DNA, the CDR3 is TGTGCCAGCAGCTCCGGGGCAGGGAACTACGAGCAGTACTTC. Amino acids: CASSSGAGNYEQYF.

The V call is TRBV12-3 or TRBV12-4, the J call TRBJ2-3; D remains unclear. This CDR3 region has 11 residues. V dropped 3 bases and J dropped 8 bases, with 6 bases sitting between them. The CDR3 DNA is TGTGCCAGCAGTTTGGCAGGTACGCAGTATTTT. Protein sequence: CASSLAGTQYF.

This clonotype was counted many times. The J gene is TRBJ2-3, the V gene TRBV29-1; D gene ambiguous. V was clipped by 4 bases and J by 6 bases, with 17 bases between them. The V gene's germline CDR1 is SQVTM and CDR2 ANQGSEA. The CDR3 runs to 14 residues. This chain's CDR3 is CSVGSLAISDTQYF. The CDR3 coding sequence is TGCAGCGTTGGGTCCCTCGCAATTTCGGATACGCAGTATTTT.

This clonotype was seen repeatedly, ten times or more. This sequence joins TRBV6-5 and TRBJ1-2; 7 bases align to TRBD1. This CDR3 spans 14 amino acids. CDR1 MNHEY and CDR2 SVGAGI come from the germline V gene. Germline trimming cut 2 bases from V and 4 bases from J; bases unmatched to any gene: 4. Written as DNA, the CDR3 is TGTGCCAGCAGTTACGCCAGGGGGATCTATGGCTACACCTTC. This gives the protein CASSYARGIYGYTF.

This clonotype was observed at least ten times. The chain uses TRBV7-9 and TRBJ1-5; TRBD1 matches at 8 bases. Germline V gene sequence: CDR1 SEHNR, CDR2 FQNEAQ (reference sequence). CDR3 length: 15 amino acids. The V segment lost 8 bases and the J segment 3 bases; nucleotides outside the gene matches: 9. The CDR3 region is CASGTGSLSNQPQHF. The CDR3, as DNA: TGTGCCAGCGGGACAGGATCCTTATCCAATCAGCCCCAGCATTTT.

Many counts were recorded for this clonotype. V is TRBV29-1 and J is TRBJ2-7; 8 bases map to TRBD2. V was clipped by 4 bases and J by 3 bases; unmatched bases: 5. This CDR3 is built from 13 residues. Germline V gene lookup returns CDR1 SQVTM and CDR2 ANQGSEA. The CDR3 reads CSVVPRGVYEQYF. CDR3 in DNA: TGCAGCGTTGTCCCGCGGGGGGTCTACGAGCAGTACTTC.

The sample holds many counts of this clonotype. The chain joins TRBV20-1 to TRBJ1-2; D perhaps matches TRBD1 (5 bases). The V end was cut by 0 bases, the J end by 4 bases, with 18 bases between. CDR1 is DFQATT and CDR2 is SNEGSKA in the germline V gene (reference sequence). This CDR3 spans 16 amino acids. The CDR3 loop reads CSARDAPGLLFYGYTF. The CDR3 nucleotides read TGCAGTGCTAGAGATGCCCCGGGACTCCTCTTCTATGGCTACACCTTC.

In this sample, this clonotype turned up many times. The chain recombines TRBV29-1 with TRBJ1-3, with 8 positions matching TRBD1. Germline V gives CDR1 SQVTM, CDR2 ANQGSEA. There are 15 residues in the CDR3. Losses at the gene ends were 4 bases for V and 2 bases for J; bases not matched to a gene: 7. The CDR3, as DNA: TGCAGCGTTGGTCTAGGACAGGGAACTGGAAACACCATATATTTT. Translating gives CSVGLGQGTGNTIYF.

This clonotype showed up many times. The V call is TRBV11-3, the J call TRBJ1-1, with D perhaps TRBD1 (5 bases). This CDR3 is 13 amino acids long. The germline gives CDR1 SGHNT, CDR2 YENEEA. Trimming pared 5 bases from V and 6 bases from J, leaving 13 bases between. In DNA, the CDR3 is TGTGCCAGCAGCGCAGGGATTGTCGCTGAAGCTTTCTTT. Its translation is CASSAGIVAEAFF. Drawing the rest from reference TRBV11-3 and TRBJ1-1, the complete variable domain is EAGVVQSPRYKIIEKKQPVAFWCNPISGHNTLYWYLQNLGQGPELLIRYENEEAVDDSQLPKDRFSAERLKGVDSTLKIQPAELGDSAVYLCASSAGIVAEAFFGQGTRLTVV.

A word on this clonotype: This may be a read error: a much more frequent sequence differs by one nucleotide. The chain combines TRBV24-1 with TRBJ2-2; the match to TRBD2 covers 8 bases. This CDR3 has 16 amino acids. The V gene end was trimmed by 6 bases and the J gene end by 3 bases; junction bases not matched to a gene: 8. The germline V gene has CDR1 KGHDR and CDR2 SFDVKD. In DNA form, the CDR3 reads TGTGCCACCAGTAATCCTAGCGGGCCCCACACCGGGGAGCTGTTTTTT. Residues: CATSNPSGPHTGELFF.

This clonotype was recorded many times. V usage is TRBV20-1 and J usage is TRBJ2-3; D remains unclear. This CDR3 comprises 12 residues. Germline values: CDR1 DFQATT, CDR2 SNEGSKA (reference sequence). Trimming pared 6 bases from V and 0 bases from J, leaving 7 bases between. CDR3 sequence (DNA): TGCAGTGCCTCCTATAGCACAGATACGCAGTATTTT. Translation gives CSASYSTDTQYF.